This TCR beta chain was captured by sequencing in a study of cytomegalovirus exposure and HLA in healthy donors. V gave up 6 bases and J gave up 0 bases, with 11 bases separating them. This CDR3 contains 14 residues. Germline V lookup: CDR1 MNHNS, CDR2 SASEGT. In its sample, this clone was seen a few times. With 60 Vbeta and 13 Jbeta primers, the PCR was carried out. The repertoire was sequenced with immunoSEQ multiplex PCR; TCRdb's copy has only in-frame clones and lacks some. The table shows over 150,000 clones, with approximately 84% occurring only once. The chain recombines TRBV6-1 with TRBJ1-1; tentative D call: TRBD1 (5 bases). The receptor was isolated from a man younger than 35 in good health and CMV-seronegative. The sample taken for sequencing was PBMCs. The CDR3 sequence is CASRRRGMNTEAFF. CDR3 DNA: TGTGCCAGCAGGAGAAGGGGCATGAACACTGAAGCTTTCTTT.